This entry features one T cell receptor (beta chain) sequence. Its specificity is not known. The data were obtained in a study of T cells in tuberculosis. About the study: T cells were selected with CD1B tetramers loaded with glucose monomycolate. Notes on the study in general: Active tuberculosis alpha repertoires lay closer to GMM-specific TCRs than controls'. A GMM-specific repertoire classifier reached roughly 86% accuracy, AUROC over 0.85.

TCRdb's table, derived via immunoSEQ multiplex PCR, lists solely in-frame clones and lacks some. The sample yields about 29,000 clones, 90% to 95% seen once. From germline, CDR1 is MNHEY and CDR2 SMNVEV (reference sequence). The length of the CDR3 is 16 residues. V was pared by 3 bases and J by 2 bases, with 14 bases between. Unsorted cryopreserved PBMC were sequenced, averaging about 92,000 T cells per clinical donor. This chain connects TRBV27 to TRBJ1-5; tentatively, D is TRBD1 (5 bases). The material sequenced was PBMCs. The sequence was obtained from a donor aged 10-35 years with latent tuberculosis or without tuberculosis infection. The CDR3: CASSFSPTGRNQPQHF. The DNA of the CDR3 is TGTGCCAGCAGTTTTTCCCCCACAGGACGCAATCAGCCCCAGCATTTT.